The rows below give T cell receptor beta chains drawn from one sample of a study of OX40 agonist ivuxolimab in advanced cancers. Clones were sequenced by immunoSEQ multiplex PCR, and TCRdb holds only the in-frame ones, with some missing. The sample shows about 69,000 clones, roughly 90% of them seen only once. Sequencing was performed on CD4+ or CD8+ T cells sorted from blood, taken in a trial of the OX40 agonist ivuxolimab. Receptor source: an adult with an advanced solid tumor such as melanoma, head and neck, liver or kidney cancer. The CDR3 runs from the conserved cysteine through the conserved F or W. D genes are given only for firm matches. The size entry is marked missing in some rows and otherwise reads once, few, many or a size class.

v_call,j_call,clone_size,d_call,cdr3_aa,cdr3_nt
TRBV29-1,TRBJ2-3,-,TRBD2,CSARGLAGGVDTQYF,TGCAGCGCCCGGGGACTAGCGGGAGGTGTAGATACGCAGTATTTT
TRBV28,TRBJ1-2,-,-,CASSPRPAAVSGGYTF,TGTGCCAGCAGCCCGAGGCCCGCGGCGGTTAGTGGTGGCTACACCTTC
TRBV7-2,TRBJ2-7,once,-,CASSLLAYEQYF,TGTGCCAGCAGCTTACTAGCCTACGAGCAGTACTTC
TRBV10-2,TRBJ1-5,-,-,CASSTEGGQPQHF,TGCGCCAGCAGTACCGAGGGAGGGCAGCCCCAGCATTTT
TRBV23-1,TRBJ1-2,-,-,CASSQSRRQTIIIYGYTF,TGCGCCAGCAGTCAGTCAAGGAGACAGACGATTATTATCTATGGCTACACCTTC
TRBV7-9,TRBJ1-1,-,-,CASSLGSRQAFF,TGTGCCAGCAGCTTAGGTTCCCGCCAAGCTTTCTTT
TRBV4-2,TRBJ1-5,few,TRBD1,CASSQLQGALQPQHF,TGTGCCAGCAGCCAACTACAGGGGGCTCTTCAGCCCCAGCATTTT
TRBV5-1,TRBJ1-6,-,-,CASSLGTPSNSPLHF,TGCGCCAGCAGCTTGGGGACACCTAGTAATTCACCCCTCCACTTT
TRBV28,TRBJ1-4,-,-,CASSLDTGRTNEKLFF,TGTGCCAGCAGTTTAGACACAGGGAGGACTAATGAAAAACTGTTTTTT
TRBV11-1,TRBJ2-6,-,-,CASSSPVSLGGANVLTF,TGTGCCAGCAGCTCCCCGGTCTCTTTGGGCGGGGCCAACGTCCTGACTTTC
TRBV19,TRBJ1-2,few,TRBD1,CASSARTGGNYGYTF,TGTGCCAGTAGTGCACGGACAGGGGGCAACTATGGCTACACCTTC
TRBV7-3,TRBJ2-2,-,-,CASSLQGLGNTGELFF,TGTGCCAGCAGCCTACAGGGCCTCGGGAACACCGGGGAGCTGTTTTTT
TRBV7-3,TRBJ2-3,-,TRBD2,CASGSGGSTDTQYF,TGTGCCAGCGGAAGCGGGGGCAGCACAGATACGCAGTATTTT
TRBV9,TRBJ2-1,-,-,CDSPAQFF,TGTGACAGCCCAGCGCAGTTCTTC
TRBV15,TRBJ2-1,-,TRBD1,CATSRTGETYNEQFF,TGTGCCACCAGCAGGACAGGGGAAACCTACAATGAGCAGTTCTTC
TRBV18,TRBJ2-7,-,-,CASSPMRGSYEQYF,TGTGCCAGCTCACCAATGAGAGGATCCTACGAGCAGTACTTC
TRBV6-5,TRBJ1-1,-,-,CASSSLLGGTEAFF,TGTGCCAGCAGTAGCCTGCTCGGCGGGACTGAAGCTTTCTTT
TRBV12-5,TRBJ2-1,-,TRBD2,CASGFGGALPGLAGGPVLGEQFF,TGTGCTAGTGGTTTCGGGGGAGCACTACCGGGACTAGCGGGAGGGCCGGTTCTAGGTGAGCAGTTCTTC
TRBV6-5,TRBJ1-2,-,-,CASPPPPGYTF,TGTGCCAGCCCCCCCCCGCCCGGCTACACCTTC
TRBV19,TRBJ2-3,-,TRBD2,CASSIFGRGADTQYF,TGTGCCAGTAGTATCTTTGGGAGGGGCGCAGATACGCAGTATTTT
TRBV9,TRBJ1-2,-,TRBD1,CASSRQGNYGYTF,TGTGCCAGCAGCCGACAGGGAAACTATGGCTACACCTTC
TRBV29-1,TRBJ2-1,-,TRBD2,CSFPLGTTSYNEQFF,TGCAGCTTCCCCCTCGGGACTACATCCTACAATGAGCAGTTCTTC
TRBV5-1,TRBJ2-4,-,-,CASSFQGAKNIQYF,TGCGCCAGCAGCTTTCAGGGGGCCAAAAACATTCAGTACTTC
TRBV5-1,TRBJ2-6,-,-,CASRPRGASSSGANVLTF,TGCGCCAGCAGACCTAGGGGGGCGAGTAGCTCTGGGGCCAACGTCCTGACTTTC
TRBV5-1,TRBJ2-1,-,-,CASSLGGSWGVSSYNEQFF,TGCGCCAGCAGCTTGGGGGGGAGTTGGGGCGTGAGCTCCTACAATGAGCAGTTCTTC
TRBV4-3,TRBJ1-1,-,-,CASSQDYGLRNTEAFF,TGCGCCAGCAGCCAAGATTACGGGCTAAGGAACACTGAAGCTTTCTTT
TRBV7-6,TRBJ2-7,-,TRBD1,CASSYGTGTGSEQYF,TGTGCCAGCAGCTATGGGACCGGGACAGGGTCCGAGCAGTACTTC
TRBV30,TRBJ1-5,-,TRBD1,CAWSLPDRSYQPQHF,TGTGCCTGGAGTCTACCGGACAGGAGTTATCAGCCCCAGCATTTT
TRBV7-3,TRBJ2-5,once,TRBD1,CASSLRTGVEETQYF,TGTGCCAGCAGCCTCAGGACAGGGGTGGAAGAGACCCAGTACTTC
TRBV28,TRBJ1-1,-,-,CACRVNTEAFF,TGTGCCTGCAGGGTGAACACTGAAGCTTTCTTT
TRBV18,TRBJ1-5,-,-,CASSTGTIGNQPQHF,TGTGCCAGCTCAACAGGGACCATAGGCAATCAGCCCCAGCATTTT
TRBV11-2,TRBJ2-1,-,-,CASGVADTYNEQFF,TGTGCCAGCGGAGTAGCGGATACCTACAATGAGCAGTTCTTC
TRBV6-5,TRBJ1-3,-,-,CASMRGNTIYF,TGTGCCAGCATGCGTGGAAACACCATATATTTT
TRBV28,TRBJ2-5,-,TRBD1,CASSPGDRGRETQYF,TGTGCCAGCAGTCCTGGGGACAGGGGGCGAGAGACCCAGTACTTC
TRBV7-9,TRBJ1-1,-,-,CATSLQGTEAFF,TGTGCCACCTCTCTCCAGGGAACTGAAGCTTTCTTT
TRBV2,TRBJ2-7,-,-,CASENRKDSYEQYF,TGTGCCAGCGAGAATAGGAAGGACTCCTACGAGCAGTACTTC
TRBV25-1,TRBJ1-4,-,-,CASSDGGKGPTNEKLFF,TGTGCCAGCAGTGATGGGGGAAAGGGTCCAACTAATGAAAAACTGTTTTTT
TRBV2,TRBJ1-4,-,-,CASSGVRYGKLFF,TGTGCCAGCAGTGGTGTCCGGTACGGAAAACTGTTTTTT
TRBV16,TRBJ1-1,-,-,CASSHSTITEAFF,TGTGCCAGCAGCCACTCGACAATCACTGAAGCTTTCTTT
TRBV7-2,TRBJ2-2,-,TRBD2,CASSPGGEDTGELFF,TGTGCCAGCAGCCCTGGGGGGGAGGACACCGGGGAGCTGTTTTTT
TRBV19,TRBJ1-1,-,TRBD1,CASTRGDRGMNTEAFF,TGTGCCAGTACGAGAGGAGACAGGGGAATGAACACTGAAGCTTTCTTT
TRBV27,TRBJ2-7,-,TRBD1,CASRNSATGKEQYF,TGTGCCAGCAGAAACTCCGCGACAGGGAAGGAGCAGTACTTC
TRBV19,TRBJ1-5,-,TRBD1,CASRGQGYSNQPQHF,TGTGCCAGTAGGGGACAGGGCTATAGCAATCAGCCCCAGCATTTT
TRBV6-1,TRBJ2-5,few,-,CASSHGTYLQETQYF,TGTGCCAGCAGTCACGGGACATACTTACAAGAGACCCAGTACTTC
TRBV19,TRBJ1-2,-,-,CASSIDRRSNYGYTF,TGTGCCAGTAGTATAGATCGACGGTCCAACTATGGCTACACCTTC
TRBV7-9,TRBJ2-1,-,TRBD1,CASSSPRTGAYNEQFF,TGTGCCAGCAGCTCGCCCCGGACAGGAGCATACAATGAGCAGTTCTTC
TRBV5-1,TRBJ1-2,once,-,CASSLDKTNYGYTF,TGCGCCAGCAGCTTGGACAAAACTAACTATGGCTACACCTTC
TRBV27,TRBJ1-5,-,TRBD1,CASRDRNNQPQHF,TGTGCCAGCAGGGACAGGAATAATCAGCCCCAGCATTTT